The source of this TCR beta chain is a study of blood T cells in healthy people across ages. The CDR3 covers 13 residues. Trimming took 11 bases from V and 5 from J, leaving 15 bases between them. The germline V gene encodes CDR1 ENHRY and CDR2 SYGVKD. The authors drew around 11 milliliters of peripheral blood from each donor. Combining a sample-barcoded 5' primer with a J-beta primer mix, a second PCR ran for roughly 7 to 11 cycles. Using its own MiXCR run on the 5' RACE reads, TCRdb lists one record per CDR3 protein. The sample holds 650,000 to 800,000 distinct CDR3 sequences, around two fifths seen once.

V is TRBV10-3 and J is TRBJ1-4; D remains unclear. The sequence came from a man aged 60 to 69 in good health. Material: blood. In nucleotides, the CDR3 is TGTGCCGTTTCATCTTTCTCCAATGAAAAACTGTTTTTT. Protein: CAVSSFSNEKLFF.